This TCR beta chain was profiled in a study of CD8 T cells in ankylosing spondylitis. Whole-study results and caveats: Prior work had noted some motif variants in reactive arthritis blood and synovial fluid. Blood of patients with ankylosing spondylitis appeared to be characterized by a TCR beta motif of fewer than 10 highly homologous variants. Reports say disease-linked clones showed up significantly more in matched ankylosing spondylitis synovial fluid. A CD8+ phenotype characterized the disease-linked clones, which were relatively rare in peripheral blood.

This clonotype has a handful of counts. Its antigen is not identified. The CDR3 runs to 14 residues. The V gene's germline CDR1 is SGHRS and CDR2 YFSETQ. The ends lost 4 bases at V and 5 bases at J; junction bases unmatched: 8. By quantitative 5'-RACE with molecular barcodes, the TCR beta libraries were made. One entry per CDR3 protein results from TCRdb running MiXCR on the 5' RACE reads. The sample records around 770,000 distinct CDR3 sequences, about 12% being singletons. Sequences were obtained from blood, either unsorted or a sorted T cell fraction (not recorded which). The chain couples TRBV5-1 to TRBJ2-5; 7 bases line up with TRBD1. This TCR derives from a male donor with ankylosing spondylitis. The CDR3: CASSDTGVRETQYF. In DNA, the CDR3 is TGCGCCAGCAGCGATACAGGGGTTAGGGAGACCCAGTACTTC.